This TCR beta chain came from a study of shared clonotypes between healthy human individuals. Whole-study findings and limits: Rarefaction analysis demonstrated incomplete sorted-subset sequencing notwithstanding large depth. On the whole, naive subsets had larger estimated richness than memory subsets had. With a few donors compared, around 4.7% of naive CD4 clonotypes were shared.

For this clone: The antigen is unknown.

Deep-level running was used for the assay. Sequenced by immunoSEQ multiplex PCR; TCRdb stores in-frame clones only, minus some. The sample includes around 2.1 million clones, roughly 91% seen only once; the top ten take roughly 1.8%. As defined, naive CD8 cells were CD45RO-negative and positively selected for CCR7, with terminally differentiated effector memory CD45RA+ cells excluded. V was cut by 11 bases and J by 7 bases, with 11 bases left in between. The CDR3 extends over 10 amino acids. Germline V gene sequence: CDR1 MGHRA, CDR2 YSYEKL. Specimen: naive CD8+ T cells from PBMCs. This receptor was obtained from a man between 18 and 35 years old in good health. Some clones in this sample may be carry-over from other donors' samples. The rearrangement joins TRBV4-1 to TRBJ1-1; D might be TRBD1 (5 bases). CDR3 sequence (DNA): TGCGCCGGAGGGACGGTTGAAGCTTTCTTT. Residues: CAGGTVEAFF.